Sequencing of this TCR beta chain was carried out in a study of T-cell reconstitution after alpha-beta-depleted transplantation in children. The germline CDR1 and CDR2 sequences are SGHTA and FQGNSA. The CDR3 totals 14 residues. V was trimmed by 3 bases and J by 0 bases, leaving 6 bases between them. Preparation of the TCRbeta library used unique molecular identifiers. TCRdb processed the PCR reads anew with MiXCR; each CDR3 protein has one entry. This sample has about 610,000 distinct CDR3 sequences, with approximately 10% found just once. This clonotype has ten or more counts. This clonotype was sampled from a human donor who donated a stem cell graft to a child with acute myeloid leukemia. The rearrangement joins TRBV7-2 to TRBJ2-4; D gene unclear. Sequenced material: PBMCs from the stem cell graft donor, taken from the stem cell graft. The CDR3 sequence is CASSFERAKNIQYF. CDR3 in DNA: TGTGCCAGCAGCTTCGAAAGAGCCAAAAACATTCAGTACTTC.